What follows are 24 T cell receptor beta chains derived from one specimen sequenced in a study of CD8 T cells in Susac syndrome. After extraction with the RNeasy kit, about 0.45 to 1 ug of the RNA was reverse transcribed using random hexamers. TCRdb processed the immunoSEQ multiplex PCR reads anew with MiXCR; each CDR3 protein has one entry. The table records 160,000 or so distinct CDR3 sequences, 95% to 96% of them present only once. The sequencing sample was made of CD8+ T cells from PBMCs. These receptor sequences come from a human donor with multiple sclerosis.

The CDR3: CASSKAPDRESNQPQHF. The CDR3 DNA reads as TGTGCCAGCAGCAAAGCCCCGGACAGGGAGAGCAATCAGCCCCAGCATTTT. This rearrangement joins TRBV21-1 to TRBJ1-5; the DNA was not compared with TRBD1, the D call given in the table. TRBV21-1 is given as a pseudogene. This CDR3 is built from 17 residues.

The V call is TRBV13, the J call TRBJ1-1, with 7 positions matching TRBD1. V lost 7 bases to trimming and J lost 2 bases; unmatched junction nucleotides: 16. This CDR3 is built from 17 residues. CDR1 and CDR2 from the germline V gene are PRHDT and FYEKMQ (reference sequence). The CDR3 loop reads CASTVMVGGGLNTEAFF. The CDR3 region has the DNA TGTGCCAGCACCGTAATGGTAGGGGGCGGCTTAAACACTGAAGCTTTCTTT.

CDR3 protein: CASSHRGDAYGYTF. The CDR3 region has the DNA TGTGCCAGCAGCCACAGGGGGGATGCCTATGGCTACACCTTC. The rearrangement uses TRBV5-8 and TRBJ1-2; 8 positions match TRBD1. V was clipped by 4 bases and J by 4 bases; unmatched bases: 6. The CDR3 sequence is 14 residues long. Germline CDR1 reads SGHTS; CDR2 reads YDEGEE. The full variable domain, with the rest looked up from reference TRBV5-8 and TRBJ1-2, is EAGVTQSPTHLIKTRGQQATLRCSPISGHTSVYWYQQALGLGLQFLLWYDEGEERNRGNFPPRFSGRQFPNYSSELNVNALELEDSALYLCASSHRGDAYGYTFGSGTRLTVV.

The rearrangement links TRBV7-9 to TRBJ1-1; 7 bases align to TRBD1. The CDR3 runs 15 residues. Germline V CDR1 and CDR2: SEHNR, FQNEAQ (reference sequence). With 6 bases clipped from V and 3 bases from J, the junction kept 10 bases outside the gene matches. DNA of the CDR3: TGTGCCAGCAGGAGGACAGGAGGAGAATACACTGAAGCTTTCTTT. It specifies CASRRTGGEYTEAFF.

The rearrangement joins TRBV30 to TRBJ2-5; TRBD1 aligns across 10 bases. Per germline, CDR1 GTSNPN and CDR2 SVGIG (reference sequence). The CDR3 is 17 amino acids. The V and J ends lost 0 bases and 0 bases, in that order; junction bases with no gene match: 7. CDR3 nucleotide sequence: TGTGCCTGGAGTGTACACCGGGACAGGGGATACCAAGAGACCCAGTACTTC. It specifies CAWSVHRDRGYQETQYF.

V gene TRBV4-2 combines with J gene TRBJ2-3, with 10 nucleotides matching TRBD2. CDR3 length equals 16 residues. Germline V gene lookup returns CDR1 LGHNA and CDR2 YNFKEQ. J was trimmed by 4 bases and V by 4 bases; bases with no gene match: 8. The CDR3 region is CASSPEAGGQADTQYF. The CDR3 bases are TGTGCCAGCAGCCCGGAAGCGGGGGGGCAGGCAGATACGCAGTATTTT.

The chain couples TRBV27 to TRBJ1-5; 7 bases match TRBD1. Trimming took 0 bases from V and 4 from J; bases not matched to a gene: 0. This CDR3 is 14 amino acids long. CDR1 and CDR2 from the germline V gene are MNHEY and SMNVEV (reference sequence). The CDR3 reads CASSLSQGNQPQHF. The CDR3 DNA is TGTGCCAGCAGTTTATCACAGGGGAATCAGCCCCAGCATTTT.

The chain employs TRBV29-1 and TRBJ1-1; tentative D call: TRBD1 (6 bases). The V and J ends lost 7 bases and 3 bases respectively, with 12 bases between them. This CDR3 comprises 12 residues. CDR1 and CDR2 (germline): SQVTM, ANQGSEA. The CDR3 DNA reads TGCAGCGCCCATTCAGGGGACACTGAAGCTTTCTTT. As protein: CSAHSGDTEAFF.

The V gene is TRBV7-9, the J gene TRBJ1-5, with D maybe TRBD1 (5 bases). This CDR3 comprises 13 residues. With 5 bases removed from V and 4 bases from J, the gap between germline ends came to 9 bases. Germline V gives CDR1 SEHNR, CDR2 FQNEAQ (reference sequence). The CDR3 protein is CASSPPGNQPQHF. In DNA form, the CDR3 reads TGTGCCAGCAGCCCTCCAGGGAATCAGCCCCAGCATTTT.

The CDR3 region is CSARGAGWNEQFF. CDR3 nucleotide sequence: TGCAGTGCTAGGGGGGCAGGGTGGAATGAGCAGTTCTTC. This sequence joins TRBV20-1 and TRBJ2-1; tentatively, D is TRBD1 (6 bases). This CDR3 region has 13 residues. Germline CDR1 DFQATT, CDR2 SNEGSKA (reference sequence). Trimming removed 3 bases at V and 7 bases at J, with 13 bases between.

The chain combines TRBV6-6 with TRBJ1-2, with D possibly matching TRBD1 (5 bases). The CDR3 is 12 residues long. Trimming left V 7 bases short and J 5 bases short, with 11 bases between. The germline gives CDR1 MNHNY, CDR2 SVGAGI (reference sequence). The CDR3 nucleotides are TGTGCCAGCACCTTGGGGGGGTATGGCTACACCTTC. Its protein product is CASTLGGYGYTF.

The rearrangement uses TRBV29-1 and TRBJ1-1; no firm D call. Germline V CDR1 and CDR2: SQVTM, ANQGSEA. V lost 5 bases, J lost 7 bases, and 8 bases lay in between. This CDR3 spans 10 amino acids. The CDR3 DNA reads TGCAGCGTTTTGTTGGTTGAAGCTTTCTTT. This sequence encodes CSVLLVEAFF.

V usage is TRBV3-1 and J usage is TRBJ2-7, with TRBD2 matching over 16 bases. Germline values: CDR1 LGHDT, CDR2 YNNKEL (reference sequence). This CDR3 comprises 17 residues. V shed 2 bases, J shed 5 bases, and the junction held 6 bases outside the gene matches. The CDR3 nucleotides read TGTGCCAGCAGCCAATCGGGACTAGCGGGGGGGCGCGACGAGCAGTACTTC. This sequence encodes CASSQSGLAGGRDEQYF.

This clonotype came up once. This chain links TRBV2 with TRBJ2-7; no clear D gene. The germline gives CDR1 SNHLY, CDR2 FYNNEI. The CDR3 runs to 13 residues. V gave up 1 base and J gave up 2 bases, with 6 bases separating them. The DNA of the CDR3 is TGTGCCAGCAGTGAAGGGGTCCCCTACGAGCAGTACGTC. Its protein is CASSEGVPYEQYV.

V usage is TRBV7-9 and J usage is TRBJ2-3, with D perhaps TRBD1 (5 bases). Trimming shortened V by 1 base and J by 9 bases, and 17 bases separated the two germline ends. CDR1 SEHNR and CDR2 FQNEAQ come from the germline V gene (reference sequence). The CDR3 length is 15 residues. Here the CDR3 reads CASSLVLGRKGTQYF. The DNA for the CDR3 is TGTGCCAGCAGCTTAGTTTTGGGCAGAAAGGGGACGCAGTATTTT.

The CDR3 DNA follows: TGTGCCAGCAGCGCAGACGAGGGACAGGGAGGAGATACGCAGTATTTT. As protein: CASSADEGQGGDTQYF. The J gene is TRBJ2-3, the V gene TRBV3-1; 9 positions agree with TRBD1. Per germline, CDR1 LGHDT and CDR2 YNNKEL (reference sequence). V lost 5 bases and J lost 5; bases outside the gene matches: 11. The CDR3 has 16 residues.

The rearrangement uses TRBV14 and TRBJ2-3; D gene unclear. V lost 6 bases, J lost 5 bases, and 12 bases lay in between. CDR3 size: 13 residues. CDR1 and CDR2 (germline): SGHDN, FVKESK. The CDR3 spells CASRPKFLDTQYF. DNA of the CDR3: TGTGCCAGCAGACCGAAATTCCTAGATACGCAGTATTTT.

The chain recombines TRBV30 with TRBJ2-7; possible D gene TRBD1, 8 bases. The V end lost 4 bases, the J end lost 4 bases, and 14 bases lay between the germline ends. Germline V CDR1 and CDR2: GTSNPN, SVGIG (reference sequence). The CDR3 consists of 13 residues. CDR3 DNA: TGTGCCTGGACCCCACAGGGGGGGTACGAGCAGTACTTC. It is translated as CAWTPQGGYEQYF.

The chain is built from TRBV19 and TRBJ2-4; the D is unclear. There are 14 residues in the CDR3. The germline V gene encodes CDR1 LNHDA and CDR2 SQIVND (reference sequence). Trimming removed 3 bases at V and 7 bases at J, with 13 bases between. In nucleotides, the CDR3 is TGTGCCAGTAGTATTTCTTCTCCATCGAACATTCAGTACTTC. Protein product: CASSISSPSNIQYF.

The V call is TRBV3-1, the J call TRBJ2-6; D unresolved. This CDR3 has 12 residues. Looked up from germline, CDR1 is LGHDT and CDR2 is YNNKEL (reference sequence). Trimming shortened V by 8 bases and J by 7 bases, and 9 bases separated the two germline ends. In nucleotides, the CDR3 is TGTGCCAGCCTTGACGGAGCCAACGTCCTGACTTTC. Translated: CASLDGANVLTF.

This chain joins TRBV20-1 and TRBJ1-6; 7 bases line up with TRBD1. This CDR3 has 18 residues. Unmatched junction bases numbered 8, after V lost 0 bases and J lost 0 bases. Germline V gene data show CDR1 as DFQATT and CDR2 as SNEGSKA (reference sequence). As DNA, the CDR3 is TGCAGTGCTAGAGATCCCGCGACAGGGAGCTCCTATAATTCACCCCTCCACTTT. Protein sequence: CSARDPATGSSYNSPLHF.

The genes are TRBV20-1 and TRBJ1-5, with D hard to call. V gave up 3 bases and J gave up 0 bases, with 6 bases separating them. This CDR3 is built from 13 residues. Germline CDR1 is DFQATT and CDR2 is SNEGSKA (reference sequence). For the CDR3, the DNA is TGCAGTGCTAGGACGTATAGCAATCAGCCCCAGCATTTT. It is translated as CSARTYSNQPQHF.

The rearrangement joins TRBV27 to TRBJ2-2; possible D gene TRBD2, 7 bases. The CDR3 contains 16 residues. Germline assignment: CDR1 MNHEY and CDR2 SMNVEV (reference sequence). Trimming removed 4 bases at V and 4 bases at J, with 16 bases between. The CDR3 loop reads CASSSRGRGATGELFF. CDR3 coding DNA: TGTGCCAGCAGTTCGCGGGGGCGGGGCGCCACCGGGGAGCTGTTTTTT.

The chain couples TRBV3-1 to TRBJ2-3; 7 bases are a match to TRBD1. V trimming: 0 bases; J trimming: 6 bases; junction bases outside the gene matches: 9. Looked up from germline, CDR1 is LGHDT and CDR2 is YNNKEL (reference sequence). The CDR3 spans 16 residues. The CDR3 spells CASSQDWAGGMDTQYF. DNA for the CDR3: TGTGCCAGCAGCCAAGATTGGGCAGGGGGAATGGATACGCAGTATTTT.